The rows below give T cell receptor beta chains drawn from one sample of a study of blood T cell repertoires in COVID-19. Data came from immunoSEQ multiplex PCR; TCRdb stores just in-frame clones and leaves some out. The data show 200,000 to 250,000 clones, 88% seen once. Sequencing was performed on PBMCs or T cells enriched from blood (not recorded which). The source is a woman aged 50 to 60 with acute COVID-19. CDR3s include the opening cysteine and the closing phenylalanine or tryptophan. A D gene is named only where the DNA matches it firmly. Clone size is not always given. Where it is, it says once, few, many or a class for expanded clones.

D gene	clone size	V gene	J gene	CDR3 DNA	CDR3 protein
NA	few	TRBV7-2	TRBJ1-2	TGTGCCAGCAGCCCCCAAAGGGGAGGAGGCTATGGCTACACCTTC	CASSPQRGGGYGYTF
TRBD2	NA	TRBV5-1	TRBJ2-7	TGCGCCAGCAGCTCACTAGCGGGAGGTTTCTCCTACGAGCAGTACTTC	CASSSLAGGFSYEQYF
TRBD2	once	TRBV7-2	TRBJ2-1	TGTGCCAGCAGCACCCCCCCGGGAGGCAGCCAGCAGTTCTTC	CASSTPPGGSQQFF
TRBD1	NA	TRBV24-1	TRBJ2-7	TGTGCCACCAGTGACCCTTCGGTCACAGGGGTTGAGCAGTACTTC	CATSDPSVTGVEQYF
TRBD2	NA	TRBV6-2/TRBV6-3	TRBJ2-6	TGTGCCAGCAGTTACGTCGGACTAGCGCGTTCCTACTCTGGGGCCAACGTCCTGACTTTC	CASSYVGLARSYSGANVLTF
TRBD2	NA	TRBV7-8	TRBJ2-5	TGTGCCAGCGGGACGGGACTAGCGGAAGAGACCCAGTACTTC	CASGTGLAEETQYF
NA	NA	TRBV3-1/TRBV3-2	TRBJ2-1	TGTGCCAGCAGCCCACACCGGAGTGTGGTGGATGAGCAGTTCTTC	CASSPHRSVVDEQFF
NA	NA	TRBV7-9	TRBJ2-5	TGTGCCAGCAGCTTAGTCTACCAAGAGACCCAGTACTTC	CASSLVYQETQYF
TRBD2	NA	TRBV19	TRBJ2-7	TGTGCCAGTAGTGCCCTAGCGGGAGGGTTATACGAGCAGTACTTC	CASSALAGGLYEQYF
TRBD1	NA	TRBV3-1/TRBV3-2	TRBJ1-4	TGTGCCAGCAGCCCAGTCGGGACAGGGGCGAAAAAACTGTTTTTT	CASSPVGTGAKKLFF
NA	NA	TRBV20-1	TRBJ1-1	TGCAGTGCCTACCTGAACACTGAAGCTTTCTTT	CSAYLNTEAFF
TRBD1	NA	TRBV2	TRBJ2-4	TGTGCCAGCAGTGGCGGACAGGGGTTCTTAGCCAAAAACATTCAGTACTTC	CASSGGQGFLAKNIQYF
NA	NA	TRBV28	TRBJ1-4	TGTGCCAGCAGTTCGCCACAGAATGAAAAACTGTTTTTT	CASSSPQNEKLFF
TRBD1	few	TRBV19	TRBJ1-1	TGTGCCAGTCTCCTACAGGGGGTGAACACTGAAGCTTTCTTT	CASLLQGVNTEAFF
TRBD1	NA	TRBV19	TRBJ2-2	TGTGCCAGTAGTATGTCGGGGACAGGGCCCAGCGGGGAGCTGTTTTTT	CASSMSGTGPSGELFF
NA	NA	TRBV28	TRBJ2-7	TGTGCCAGCAGTTCCAACGACAGACCCTACGAGCAGTACTTC	CASSSNDRPYEQYF
TRBD2	few	TRBV2	TRBJ2-3	TGTGCCAGCAGTGAAGTGCCGACTAGCTTTAAGGCAGATACGCAGTATTTT	CASSEVPTSFKADTQYF
NA	NA	TRBV7-2	TRBJ2-1	TGTGCCAGCGCACTCCGGGGGTCCTCCTACAATGAGCAGTTCTTC	CASALRGSSYNEQFF
TRBD1	NA	TRBV7-2	TRBJ1-5	TGTGCCAGCAGCGCGGGACAGGGGGCAAGCAATCAGCCCCAGCATTTT	CASSAGQGASNQPQHF
TRBD1	NA	TRBV19	TRBJ1-1	TGTGCCAGTAGTTTGGGACAGGGGTCTTCGGGGGCTTTCTTT	CASSLGQGSSGAFF
TRBD1	NA	TRBV29-1	TRBJ1-1	TGCAGCGTCGCCGGGACAGGGGGCGCGAGCACTGAAGCTTTCTTT	CSVAGTGGASTEAFF
NA	NA	TRBV11-3	TRBJ2-3	TGTGCCAGCAGCTTAGGCGGGAGCACAGATACGCAGTATTTT	CASSLGGSTDTQYF
TRBD2	NA	TRBV7-2	TRBJ2-3	TGTGCCAGCAGCACCAGGACTAGCGGGAGGTCTAGCACAGATACGCAGTATTTT	CASSTRTSGRSSTDTQYF
NA	NA	TRBV11-2	TRBJ2-5	TGTGCCAGCAGCTTAGGGAGTCAGGGGACCCAGTACTTC	CASSLGSQGTQYF
NA	NA	TRBV11-2	TRBJ1-2	TGTGCCAGCAGCACTACCAGGGGCCCCCCCTATGGCTACACCTTC	CASSTTRGPPYGYTF
NA	NA	TRBV27	TRBJ2-1	TGTGCCAGCAGTTTAGGGGGCTTGAGCTCCTACAATGAGCAGTTCTTC	CASSLGGLSSYNEQFF
TRBD2	NA	TRBV7-9	TRBJ2-1	TGTGCCAGCAGCATATTAGCGGGAGGGCCCTATGAGCAGTTCTTC	CASSILAGGPYEQFF
NA	NA	TRBV2	TRBJ1-2	TGTGCCAGCAGTGTGCGGGAGAACTATGGCTACACCTTC	CASSVRENYGYTF
NA	NA	TRBV29-1	TRBJ2-3	TGCAGCGTCGCGAGCGGTAGCACAGATACGCAGTATTTT	CSVASGSTDTQYF
NA	NA	TRBV18	TRBJ1-1	TGTGCCAGCTCACCGGGGCCGTTTGAAGCTTTCTTT	CASSPGPFEAFF
TRBD1	NA	TRBV10-3	TRBJ1-1	TGTGCCATCATAGGGGAACAGGGGCTACTAGGTCGTACTGAAGCTTTCTTT	CAIIGEQGLLGRTEAFF
TRBD1	NA	TRBV18	TRBJ2-1	TGTGCCAGCTCACTGGGACAGGGATTATACAATGAGCAGTTCTTC	CASSLGQGLYNEQFF
NA	NA	TRBV2	TRBJ2-3	TGTGCCAGCAGGTATAGCACAGATACGCAGTATTTT	CASRYSTDTQYF
NA	NA	TRBV13	TRBJ2-2	TGTGCCAGCAGCCCCCGGCCGGGAGATGCCGGGGAGCTGTTTTTT	CASSPRPGDAGELFF
TRBD1	NA	TRBV9	TRBJ2-3	TGTGCCAGCAGCGTAGGTTCCAGGGGGCGCGCAGATACGCAGTATTTT	CASSVGSRGRADTQYF
NA	NA	TRBV7-9	TRBJ1-1	TGTGCCAGCAGCTTAGCGTGGACAGCAAGGACTGAAGCTTTCTTT	CASSLAWTARTEAFF